This T cell receptor (beta chain) was sequenced in a study of neurological immune-mediated disorders. TCRdb reanalysed the 5' RACE reads using MiXCR and keeps one entry per CDR3 protein. The sample has some 30,000 distinct CDR3 sequences, 15% seen once; the top ten hold 25% to 30%. This clonotype was counted many times. The receptor was derived from a man in his 70s in good health. The specimen was PBMCs.

The CDR3 region is CSALRASSGNTEAFF. CDR3 nucleotides: TGCAGTGCTCTCCGGGCCTCATCGGGGAATACTGAAGCTTTCTTT. This rearrangement joins TRBV20-1 to TRBJ1-1, with D hard to call. Trimming removed 5 bases from V and 5 bases from J, with 21 bases in between. CDR1 is DFQATT and CDR2 is SNEGSKA in the germline V gene (reference sequence). The CDR3 has 15 amino acids.